This T cell receptor (beta chain) was found in a study of somatic mutations in cytotoxic T cells in rheumatoid arthritis. Study conclusions and caveats: It was in rheumatoid arthritis patients, but not in healthy controls, that CD8+ clonality increased with age.

J gave up 2 bases and V 0 bases, and 6 bases lay outside the gene matches. The CDR3 is 17 residues long. Looked up from germline, CDR1 is LGHNA and CDR2 is YSLEER. Assay used: immunoSEQ multiplex PCR; TCRdb lists only in-frame clones, some missing. The data contain roughly 20,000 clones, 70% to 80% of them seen just once; the ten biggest clones take up over 4%. As regards this clone: Its matching antigen is unknown.

The rearrangement joins TRBV4-3 to TRBJ2-3; 9 bases align to TRBD1. Sequenced: CD8+ T cells sorted from blood. The source of this sequence is a man in his sixties in good health. The CDR3 protein is CASSQEWGTGLTDTQYF. The CDR3 DNA sequence: TGCGCCAGCAGCCAAGAGTGGGGGACAGGGCTCACAGATACGCAGTATTTT.